The 19 T cell receptor beta chains below all came from one sample that was sequenced in a study of blood T cell repertoires in COVID-19. Some clones are missing from TCRdb's copy, which holds only in-frame ones; the method was immunoSEQ multiplex PCR. This table holds 250,000 to 300,000 clones, 75% to 90% found once. What was sequenced was peripheral blood. These receptors were collected from a woman between 40 and 50 years old who had recovered from COVID-19.

V and J are TRBV30 and TRBJ2-4; 10 nucleotides align to TRBD1. Trimming at V came to 5 bases and at J to 3 bases, leaving 7 bases not matched to a gene. The CDR3 consists of 15 residues. Germline-derived CDR1 and CDR2 are GTSNPN and SVGIG (reference sequence). CDR3 residues: CAWDKGQGNKNIQYF. The CDR3 DNA reads as TGTGCCTGGGATAAGGGACAGGGGAACAAAAACATTCAGTACTTC.

The rearrangement joins TRBV4-1 to TRBJ2-7, with 8 bases identical to TRBD1. Germline CDR1 and CDR2: MGHRA and YSYEKL. The CDR3 is made up of 15 amino acids. Losses at the gene ends were 2 bases for V and 3 bases for J; bases not matched to a gene: 6. CDR3 DNA: TGCGCCAGCAGCCAACAACAGGGGGGAGACTACGAGCAGTACTTC. Translation gives CASSQQQGGDYEQYF.

The rearrangement links TRBV18 to TRBJ2-1; 9 nucleotides align to TRBD2. V trimming: 4 bases; J trimming: 7 bases; junction bases outside the gene matches: 11. Germline loops: CDR1 KGHSH, CDR2 LQKENI. The CDR3 contains 16 residues. The CDR3 DNA reads as TGTGCCAGCTCACGGGCCGTAGCGGGAGCGGGGAATGAGCAGTTCTTC. Encoded protein: CASSRAVAGAGNEQFF. Complete variable domain (other parts from reference TRBV18 and TRBJ2-1): NAGVMQNPRHLVRRRGQEARLRCSPMKGHSHVYWYRQLPEEGLKFMVYLQKENIIDESGMPKERFSAEFPKEGPSILRIQQVVRGDSAAYFCASSRAVAGAGNEQFFGPGTRLTVL.

The count of this clone is one. V gene TRBV7-2 combines with J gene TRBJ2-1, with TRBD2 matching over 11 bases. The J segment lost 4 bases and the V segment lost 5 bases, leaving 4 bases of the junction unmatched. This CDR3 spans 15 amino acids. Germline loops: CDR1 SGHTA, CDR2 FQGNSA. CDR3 bases: TGTGCCAGCAGCCGGGGGACTAGCGGTTACAATGAGCAGTTCTTC. Its translation: CASSRGTSGYNEQFF.

The chain recombines TRBV30 with TRBJ1-1; tentative D call: TRBD1 (5 bases). In germline, CDR1 is GTSNPN, CDR2 SVGIG (reference sequence). This CDR3 has 15 residues. V was trimmed by 2 bases and J by 5 bases, leaving 18 bases between them. CDR3 sequence: CAWSRYGGGSTEAFF. CDR3 nucleotide sequence: TGTGCCTGGAGTAGGTACGGCGGGGGTAGTACTGAAGCTTTCTTT.

The chain couples TRBV11-2 to TRBJ2-3; 7 positions match TRBD2. The CDR3 is 16 amino acids. Unmatched junction bases numbered 11, after V lost 5 bases and J lost 3 bases. CDR1 is SGHAT and CDR2 is FQNNGV in the germline V gene. CDR3 DNA sequence: TGTGCCAGCAGCAAATGGGGCGGGAGTGCGACAGATACGCAGTATTTT. It is translated as CASSKWGGSATDTQYF.

The chain couples TRBV29-1 to TRBJ2-7; 14 nucleotides align to TRBD2. The J segment lost 6 bases and the V segment lost 6 bases, leaving 7 bases of the junction unmatched. The CDR3 has 14 amino acids. The germline V gene encodes CDR1 SQVTM and CDR2 ANQGSEA. The CDR3, as DNA: TGCAGCGTGGGGGGACTAGCGGGAGAGCGCGAGCAGTACTTC. It is translated as CSVGGLAGEREQYF.

The CDR3 reads CASGLGQPTGEAFF. CDR3 in DNA: TGTGCTAGTGGTTTGGGCCAACCGACAGGTGAAGCTTTCTTT. J is TRBJ1-1 and V is TRBV12-5; D might be TRBD1 (6 bases). V lost 1 base to trimming and J lost 7 bases, with 13 bases between them. The CDR3 covers 14 residues. The germline gives CDR1 LGHNT, CDR2 FRNRAP.

V is TRBV16 and J is TRBJ1-5; D is uncertain. The CDR3 extends over 14 amino acids. CDR1 is KGHSY and CDR2 is FQNENV in the germline V gene. V was shortened by 2 bases and J by 4 bases, with 9 bases between the two germline ends. The CDR3 region has the DNA TGTGCCAGCAGCCAAGGCAGAAGTAATCAGCCCCAGCATTTT. This translates into CASSQGRSNQPQHF.

The rearrangement joins TRBV6-5 to TRBJ1-2; D unresolved. The CDR3 runs to 11 residues. Trimming shortened V by 7 bases and J by 4 bases, and 7 bases separated the two germline ends. Germline V gene data show CDR1 as MNHEY and CDR2 as SVGAGI. The CDR3 loop is CASTSVYGYTF. The CDR3 DNA is TGTGCCAGCACGTCAGTCTATGGCTACACCTTC.

The rearrangement joins TRBV12-3 or TRBV12-4 to TRBJ1-1; D gene ambiguous. V lost 6 bases and J 6 bases, leaving 11 bases between the germline ends. The CDR3 totals 12 residues. CDR3 residues: CASSRRSAEAFF. The CDR3 region has the DNA TGTGCCAGCAGCCGTAGAAGCGCTGAAGCTTTCTTT.

V is TRBV6-6 and J is TRBJ1-1; 9 positions match TRBD1. This CDR3 has 15 amino acids. The J segment lost 8 bases and the V segment lost 2 bases, leaving 9 bases of the junction unmatched. Germline V CDR1 and CDR2: MNHNY, SVGAGI (reference sequence). DNA for the CDR3: TGTGCCAGCAGTTACGATGGGACAGGGAAAGGGGAAGCTTTCTTT. Its translation is CASSYDGTGKGEAFF.

The chain combines TRBV7-2 with TRBJ1-3; D not certain. Germline CDR1 is SGHTA and CDR2 is FQGNSA. The V end was cut by 4 bases, the J end by 3 bases, with 10 bases between. This CDR3 is built from 14 residues. The CDR3 DNA reads as TGTGCCAGCAGCTCATATGGCAGTGGAAACACCATATATTTT. It specifies CASSSYGSGNTIYF.

The chain employs TRBV27 and TRBJ2-1, with D possibly TRBD2 on 5 matching bases. With 5 bases removed from V and 4 bases from J, the gap between germline ends came to 9 bases. The germline gives CDR1 MNHEY, CDR2 SMNVEV (reference sequence). The CDR3 length is 13 residues. The CDR3 loop reads CASSADSYNEQFF. The CDR3 nucleotides read TGTGCCAGCAGTGCGGACTCTTACAATGAGCAGTTCTTC.

The chain uses TRBV3-1 (or the pseudogene TRBV3-2) and TRBJ1-2; 9 nucleotides match TRBD1. Germline V lookup: CDR1 LGHDT, CDR2 YNNKEL (reference sequence). The CDR3 has 14 amino acids. With V trimmed by 3 bases and J by 8 bases, 7 bases remained unmatched. CDR3 DNA: TGTGCCAGCAGCCAGAGAGGGACAGGGAGAGGCTACACCTTC. This translates into CASSQRGTGRGYTF.

This chain joins TRBV30 and TRBJ2-1; TRBD1 might be the D (5 bases). The germline gives CDR1 GTSNPN, CDR2 SVGIG (reference sequence). The CDR3 is made up of 14 amino acids. With 1 base removed from V and 0 bases from J, the gap between germline ends came to 7 bases. This CDR3 reads CAWSGQSSYNEQFF. CDR3 in DNA: TGTGCCTGGAGTGGACAGAGCTCCTACAATGAGCAGTTCTTC.

The rearrangement links TRBV7-2 to TRBJ2-5; weak D call: TRBD2 (5 bases). Germline CDR1 reads SGHTA; CDR2 reads FQGNSA. The CDR3 runs 14 residues. V dropped 2 bases and J dropped 3 bases, with 10 bases sitting between them. The CDR3 DNA follows: TGTGCCAGCAGCTTAAGAGGGTGGGAAGAGACCCAGTACTTC. Translation: CASSLRGWEETQYF.

The chain has TRBV4-2 and TRBJ1-4; D is unresolved. The CDR3 has 16 amino acids. The V and J ends lost 0 bases and 0 bases respectively, with 8 bases between them. CDR1 is LGHNA, CDR2 YNFKEQ, per germline. The CDR3 loop reads CASSQEWRATNEKLFF. CDR3 DNA: TGTGCCAGCAGCCAAGAGTGGCGGGCAACTAATGAAAAACTGTTTTTT.

The V and J genes are TRBV5-5 and TRBJ1-1; tentatively, D is TRBD1 (5 bases). This CDR3 is built from 11 residues. In germline, CDR1 is SGHKS, CDR2 YYEKEE (reference sequence). The V gene lost 1 base and the J gene lost 11 bases, with 9 bases spanning the gap. The CDR3 nucleotides are TGTGCCAGCAGCTTGACAGGCTGGGCTTTCTTT. Its translation: CASSLTGWAFF.